Listed here are 30 T cell receptor beta chains from one sample, sequenced in a study of PD-1 blockade in classical Hodgkin lymphoma. Only in-frame clones appear in the TCRdb table, and some are missing; sequencing was by immunoSEQ multiplex PCR. In the table there are 30,000 to 50,000 clones, just over 75% of which are singletons. Sample time point: cycle 4 day 1 (C4D1), after less than 7 weeks of nivolumab. All trial patients relapsed after autologous stem cell transplantation. Sequenced material: peripheral blood mononuclear cells (PBMCs), taken before the fourth cycle of nivolumab. The receptors stem from a human donor with classical Hodgkin lymphoma.

This rearrangement joins TRBV2 to TRBJ2-7, with D perhaps TRBD2 (5 bases). V was clipped by 7 bases and J by 2 bases, with 15 bases between them. Germline V gene sequence: CDR1 SNHLY, CDR2 FYNNEI. The CDR3 is made up of 14 amino acids. CDR3 sequence: CASTQSHGTYEQYF. For the CDR3, the DNA is TGTGCCAGCACCCAAAGTCACGGGACCTACGAGCAGTACTTC.

The chain is built from TRBV7-9 and TRBJ1-2; maybe TRBD1 (5 bases). The CDR3 is made up of 14 amino acids. Germline CDR1 and CDR2: SEHNR and FQNEAQ (reference sequence). The V gene lost 5 bases and the J gene lost 8 bases, with 18 bases spanning the gap. The CDR3 loop reads CASSPVGRSGGYTF. The CDR3 nucleotides read TGTGCCAGCAGCCCAGTGGGCAGGTCAGGGGGCTACACCTTC.

The gene calls are TRBV5-1 and TRBJ1-5; the D is unclear. The CDR3 runs to 13 residues. The germline V gene encodes CDR1 SGHRS and CDR2 YFSETQ. V shed 4 bases and J shed 0 bases, with 5 bases lying between them. CDR3 in DNA: TGCGCCAGCAGCCCAGATAGCAATCAGCCCCAGCATTTT. It encodes CASSPDSNQPQHF.

The chain uses TRBV2 and TRBJ2-2, with D unclear. V dropped 7 bases and J dropped 6 bases, with 9 bases sitting between them. The CDR3 extends over 12 amino acids. In germline, CDR1 is SNHLY, CDR2 FYNNEI. The CDR3 DNA is TGTGCCAGCAACGAAATTCCCGGGGAGCTGTTTTTT. This translates into CASNEIPGELFF.

The chain employs TRBV29-1 and TRBJ2-1, with D hard to call. V was cut by 4 bases and J by 5 bases, with 6 bases left in between. The CDR3 sequence is 11 residues long. Germline CDR1 reads SQVTM; CDR2 reads ANQGSEA. The CDR3 here is CSVARDNEQFF. The CDR3 DNA is TGCAGCGTTGCCCGGGACAATGAGCAGTTCTTC.

This clone occurred a few times. J is TRBJ2-7 and V is TRBV14; maybe TRBD2 (6 bases). The CDR3 consists of 14 residues. Germline CDR1 and CDR2: SGHDN and FVKESK. V shed 2 bases and J shed 2 bases, with 10 bases lying between them. In DNA, the CDR3 is TGTGCCAGCAGCCAATTCGGCGGGACCTACGAGCAGTACTTC. This codes for CASSQFGGTYEQYF.

The rearrangement joins TRBV19 to TRBJ1-2; D unresolved. Between the trimmed V and J ends, which lost 2 bases and 2 bases, there was a span of 9 bases. Germline lookup yields CDR1 LNHDA and CDR2 SQIVND (reference sequence). This CDR3 is built from 14 residues. The CDR3 region has the DNA TGTGCCAGTAGTATATCACCACCCAACTATGGCTACACCTTC. Protein product: CASSISPPNYGYTF.

The chain combines TRBV4-2 with TRBJ2-5; D perhaps matches TRBD2 (5 bases). The CDR3 contains 14 residues. Germline V gene sequence: CDR1 LGHNA, CDR2 YNFKEQ. V gave up 4 bases and J gave up 6 bases, with 15 bases separating them. The CDR3 DNA reads TGTGCCAGCAGCCCAGAACTTAGCGTTCAGACCCAGTACTTC. Amino acids: CASSPELSVQTQYF.

This chain links TRBV5-1 with TRBJ1-1, with D perhaps matching TRBD1 (5 bases). The CDR3 has 14 amino acids. V was pared by 3 bases and J by 7 bases, with 16 bases between. Germline V gives CDR1 SGHRS, CDR2 YFSETQ. The CDR3 spells CASSWNYRGYEAFF. CDR3 sequence (DNA): TGCGCCAGCAGCTGGAATTACCGGGGGTATGAAGCTTTCTTT.

This chain uses TRBV6-1 with TRBJ2-6, with 7 bases that match TRBD1. Germline-derived CDR1 and CDR2 are MNHNS and SASEGT. Losses at the gene ends were 6 bases for V and 0 bases for J; bases not matched to a gene: 11. The CDR3 length is 18 residues. The CDR3 here is CASSEPGQFISGANVLTF. CDR3 nucleotides: TGTGCCAGCAGCGAACCGGGACAGTTCATCTCTGGGGCCAACGTCCTGACTTTC.

In its sample, this clone was seen a few times. The chain has TRBV18 and TRBJ1-6, with 8 bases aligning to TRBD1. CDR3 length: 15 residues. Germline lookup yields CDR1 KGHSH and CDR2 LQKENI. V shed 3 bases and J 10 bases; nucleotides not matched to a gene: 8. CDR3 protein: CASSPAGTGESPLHF. The CDR3 DNA follows: TGTGCCAGCTCACCCGCCGGGACAGGTGAATCACCCCTCCACTTT.

This chain links TRBV19 with TRBJ2-3; possibly TRBD1 for D (6 bases). Germline V gene lookup returns CDR1 LNHDA and CDR2 SQIVND (reference sequence). The CDR3 contains 14 residues. The V gene lost 1 base and the J gene lost 2 bases, with 7 bases spanning the gap. CDR3 sequence reads: CASSIGTDTDTQYF. The CDR3 DNA is TGTGCCAGTAGTATAGGGACAGACACAGATACGCAGTATTTT.

V usage is TRBV7-8 and J usage is TRBJ1-1; TRBD1 aligns across 7 bases. J was trimmed by 1 base and V by 1 base; bases with no gene match: 9. This CDR3 contains 17 residues. CDR1 SGHVS and CDR2 FQNEAQ come from the germline V gene. The CDR3 region is CASSLGAQGPRNTEAFF. For the CDR3, the DNA is TGTGCCAGCAGCTTAGGGGCACAGGGGCCCCGGAACACTGAAGCTTTCTTT.

The chain links TRBV28 to TRBJ2-7, with D perhaps given as TRBD1 or TRBD2 (5 bases each). Trimming shortened V by 10 bases and J by 5 bases, and 24 bases separated the two germline ends. Germline V gene sequence: CDR1 MDHEN, CDR2 SYDVKM. CDR3 size: 15 residues. The CDR3 DNA is TGTGCCACCTCGTTTGGCAGGGACCCCGGGGACGAGCAGTACTTC. It specifies CATSFGRDPGDEQYF. Supplemented by reference TRBV28 and TRBJ2-7, the full variable domain reads DVKVTQSSRYLVKRTGEKVFLECVQDMDHENMFWYRQDPGLGLRLIYFSYDVKMKEKGDIPEGYSVSREKKERFSLILESASTNQTSMYLCATSFGRDPGDEQYFGPGTRLTVT.

The rearrangement joins TRBV15 to TRBJ1-5, with D perhaps matching TRBD1 (5 bases). Between the trimmed V and J ends, which lost 3 bases and 5 bases, there was a span of 8 bases. The CDR3 length is 13 residues. Germline V CDR1 and CDR2: LNHNV, YYDKDF (reference sequence). CDR3 loop: CATSSRGHQPQHF. Here the CDR3 DNA reads TGTGCCACCAGCAGTAGGGGTCATCAGCCCCAGCATTTT.

This chain uses TRBV7-8 with TRBJ2-7; no clear D gene. V lost 7 bases, J lost 0 bases, and 13 bases lay in between. The CDR3 is 14 residues long. The germline V gene encodes CDR1 SGHVS and CDR2 FQNEAQ. CDR3 sequence (DNA): TGTGCCAGCACCGACGGGTCGAGCTCCTACGAGCAGTACTTC. Its protein is CASTDGSSSYEQYF.

The chain carries TRBV6-1 and TRBJ1-4; unclear D gene. Per the germline V gene, CDR1 is MNHNS and CDR2 is SASEGT. The CDR3 has 13 amino acids. Trimming pared 6 bases from V and 8 bases from J, leaving 13 bases between. The CDR3 region is CASSPLDGEKLFF. CDR3 in DNA: TGTGCCAGCAGCCCCCTAGATGGGGAAAAACTGTTTTTT.

V usage is TRBV4-3 and J usage is TRBJ1-4; TRBD1 is a possible D gene (5 bases). Per the germline V gene, CDR1 is LGHNA and CDR2 is YSLEER. Trimming removed 3 bases at V and 4 bases at J, with 15 bases between. The CDR3 has 16 residues. Written as DNA, the CDR3 is TGCGCCAGCAGCCAGGAACTCAGGGACGTTAATGAAAAACTGTTTTTT. This codes for CASSQELRDVNEKLFF.

The chain couples TRBV5-4 to TRBJ2-3, with 10 bases that match TRBD2. CDR3 length: 14 residues. CDR1 is SGHNT, CDR2 YYREEE, per germline (reference sequence). V was clipped by 3 bases and J by 5 bases; unmatched bases: 3. The CDR3 sequence: CASSSAGGGDTQYF. CDR3 nucleotides: TGTGCCAGCAGCTCAGCGGGAGGGGGAGATACGCAGTATTTT.

The V and J genes are TRBV28 and TRBJ2-1; 9 bases match TRBD1. There are 15 residues in the CDR3. The V gene end was trimmed by 3 bases and the J gene end by 11 bases; junction bases not matched to a gene: 11. The germline CDR1 and CDR2 sequences are MDHEN and SYDVKM. The CDR3 here is CASSLGGTGSGQQFF. The CDR3 DNA is TGTGCCAGCAGTTTGGGGGGGACAGGGAGTGGGCAGCAGTTCTTC.

J is TRBJ1-1 and V is TRBV7-6; 8 bases map to TRBD1. CDR1 and CDR2 from the germline V gene are SGHVS and FNYEAQ. This CDR3 contains 15 residues. V lost 5 bases to trimming and J lost 4 bases; unmatched junction nucleotides: 9. CDR3 region: CASSPRTGMGTEAFF. CDR3 bases: TGTGCCAGCAGCCCCAGGACAGGGATGGGCACTGAAGCTTTCTTT.

The DNA of the CDR3 is TGTGCCAGCAGTGAAGACAGATTTAATGAAAAACTGTTTTTT. This codes for CASSEDRFNEKLFF. V gene TRBV2 combines with J gene TRBJ1-4, with D hard to call. Looked up from germline, CDR1 is SNHLY and CDR2 is FYNNEI. The CDR3 covers 14 residues. Trimming took 1 base from V and 4 from J, leaving 7 bases between them. The whole variable domain, filled in from reference TRBV2 and TRBJ1-4, reads EPEVTQTPSHQVTQMGQEVILRCVPISNHLYFYWYRQILGQKVEFLVSFYNNEISEKSEIFDDQFSVERPDGSNFTLKIRSTKLEDSAMYFCASSEDRFNEKLFFGSGTQLSVL.

V is TRBV5-5 and J is TRBJ1-1, with D unresolved. Germline V gene data show CDR1 as SGHKS and CDR2 as YYEKEE (reference sequence). V lost 0 bases and J lost 3, with 12 bases in between. The CDR3 runs to 15 residues. CDR3 nucleotides: TGTGCCAGCAGCTTGGAGATAGGGCGGGACACTGAAGCTTTCTTT. Residues: CASSLEIGRDTEAFF.

The chain has TRBV14 and TRBJ2-3; D is undetermined. The V end was cut by 0 bases, the J end by 2 bases, with 12 bases between. The CDR3 is 16 residues long. Germline CDR1 SGHDN, CDR2 FVKESK. The CDR3, as DNA: TGTGCCAGCAGCCAAGATTACGGGCTAACCACAGATACGCAGTATTTT. It specifies CASSQDYGLTTDTQYF.

The chain combines TRBV4-3 with TRBJ2-7, with TRBD2 identical over 9 bases. This CDR3 is built from 15 residues. The V and J ends lost 4 bases and 3 bases, in that order; junction bases with no gene match: 7. Germline V gene data show CDR1 as LGHNA and CDR2 as YSLEER. CDR3 protein: CASSPIAGEYYEQYF. In nucleotides, the CDR3 is TGCGCCAGCAGCCCGATAGCGGGGGAATACTACGAGCAGTACTTC.

This clone was seen a few times. The rearrangement joins TRBV6-5 to TRBJ2-7; TRBD1 matches at 7 bases. This CDR3 contains 13 residues. J was trimmed by 4 bases and V by 2 bases; bases with no gene match: 2. The germline gives CDR1 MNHEY, CDR2 SVGAGI. In DNA form, the CDR3 reads TGTGCCAGCAGTTACGTCAGGGGGTACGAGCAGTACTTC. Translation gives CASSYVRGYEQYF.

The chain combines TRBV28 with TRBJ1-5; no clear D gene. Trimming stripped 4 bases from V and 3 bases from J, with 19 bases between. This CDR3 contains 17 residues. From germline, CDR1 is MDHEN and CDR2 SYDVKM. The CDR3 DNA is TGTGCCAGCAGTTCCCCCCATCTAAGGGTCCTCAATCAGCCCCAGCATTTT. Translated, it gives CASSSPHLRVLNQPQHF.

In this sample, this clone turned up once. V is TRBV14 and J is TRBJ1-1; D not resolved. Per the germline V gene, CDR1 is SGHDN and CDR2 is FVKESK. The CDR3 sequence is 11 residues long. V was cut by 1 base and J by 7 bases, with 4 bases left in between. CDR3 sequence (DNA): TGTGCCAGCAGCCAAGGGATTGAAGCTTTCTTT. Its protein is CASSQGIEAFF.

The chain combines TRBV7-2 with TRBJ2-1, with TRBD1 as a possible D gene (6 bases). The CDR3 spans 13 residues. Trimming removed 4 bases at V and 7 bases at J, with 11 bases between. Per the germline V gene, CDR1 is SGHTA and CDR2 is FQGNSA. CDR3: CASSSEQGNEQFF. The DNA for the CDR3 is TGTGCCAGCAGCTCCGAACAGGGTAATGAGCAGTTCTTC.

This clone was seen only once. J is TRBJ1-1 and V is TRBV5-1; tentatively, D is TRBD1 (6 bases). The V gene's germline CDR1 is SGHRS and CDR2 YFSETQ. This CDR3 contains 15 residues. Trimming pared 4 bases from V and 4 bases from J, leaving 17 bases between. The CDR3 region is CASSDNRVFGTEAFF. The DNA of the CDR3 is TGCGCCAGCAGCGATAACAGGGTGTTTGGCACTGAAGCTTTCTTT.